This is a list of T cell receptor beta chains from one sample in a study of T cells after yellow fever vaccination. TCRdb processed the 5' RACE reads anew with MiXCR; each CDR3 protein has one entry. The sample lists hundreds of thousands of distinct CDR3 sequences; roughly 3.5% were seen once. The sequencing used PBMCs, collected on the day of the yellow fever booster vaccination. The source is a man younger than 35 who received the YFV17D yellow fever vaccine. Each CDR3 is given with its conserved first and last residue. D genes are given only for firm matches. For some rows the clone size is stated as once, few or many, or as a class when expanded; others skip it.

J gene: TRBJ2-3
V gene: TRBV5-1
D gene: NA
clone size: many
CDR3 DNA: TGCGCCAGCAGGACAAACACAGATACGCAGTATTTT
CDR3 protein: CASRTNTDTQYF

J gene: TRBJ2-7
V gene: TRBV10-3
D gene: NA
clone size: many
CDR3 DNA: TGTGCCATCAGCGTGGAAGGCGAGCAGTACTTC
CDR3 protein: CAISVEGEQYF

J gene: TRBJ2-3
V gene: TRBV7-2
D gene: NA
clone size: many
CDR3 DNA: TGTGCCAGCAGCCTGGACGCGGCGGATACGCAGTATTTT
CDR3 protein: CASSLDAADTQYF

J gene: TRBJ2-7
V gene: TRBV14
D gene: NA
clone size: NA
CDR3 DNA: TGTGCCAGCAGCACGAGGCCCAAGCACCCCGAGCAGTACTTC
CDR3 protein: CASSTRPKHPEQYF

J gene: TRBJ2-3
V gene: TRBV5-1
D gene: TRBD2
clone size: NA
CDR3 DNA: TGCGCCAGCAGACTGGAGGGGAGGGGCACAGATACGCAGTATTTT
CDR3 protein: CASRLEGRGTDTQYF

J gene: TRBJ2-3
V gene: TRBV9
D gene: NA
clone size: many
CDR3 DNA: TGTGCCAGCAGCGTAGCTGAGAGGGGAGATACGCAGTATTTT
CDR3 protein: CASSVAERGDTQYF

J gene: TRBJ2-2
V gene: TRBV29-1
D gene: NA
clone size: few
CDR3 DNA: TGCAGCGCCCGGAGTCAGGGGAGGAACACCGGGGAGCTGTTTTTT
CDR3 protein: CSARSQGRNTGELFF

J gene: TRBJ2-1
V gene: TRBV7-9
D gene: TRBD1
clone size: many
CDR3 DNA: TGTGCCAGCAGCAACCGCGGGACAGGCGAGTTCTTC
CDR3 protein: CASSNRGTGEFF

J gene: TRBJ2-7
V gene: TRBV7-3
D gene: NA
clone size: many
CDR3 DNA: TGTGCCAGCAGCCCCACGGGCGCCGGTATAGGGGTGCAGTACTTC
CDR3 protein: CASSPTGAGIGVQYF

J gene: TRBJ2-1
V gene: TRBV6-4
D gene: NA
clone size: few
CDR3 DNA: TGTGCCAGCAGTGAAGCAGCATTTGACAATGAGCAGTTCTTC
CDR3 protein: CASSEAAFDNEQFF

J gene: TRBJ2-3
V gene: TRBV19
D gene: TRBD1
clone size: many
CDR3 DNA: TGTGCCAGAACCCGGGACAGCCCCACAGATACGCAGTATTTT
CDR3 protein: CARTRDSPTDTQYF

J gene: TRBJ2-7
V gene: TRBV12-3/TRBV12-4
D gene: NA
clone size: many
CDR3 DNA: TGTGCCAGCAGTTCCCGAATCTCCTACGAGCAGTACTTC
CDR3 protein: CASSSRISYEQYF

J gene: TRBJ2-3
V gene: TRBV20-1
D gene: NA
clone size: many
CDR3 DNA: TGCAGTGCTTTTCACCGCACAGATACGCAGTATTTT
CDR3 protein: CSAFHRTDTQYF

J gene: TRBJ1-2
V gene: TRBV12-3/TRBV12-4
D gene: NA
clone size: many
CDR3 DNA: TGTGCCGTGATGTCGGGGTATGGCTACACCTTC
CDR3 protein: CAVMSGYGYTF

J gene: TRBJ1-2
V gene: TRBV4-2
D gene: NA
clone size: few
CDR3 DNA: TGTGCCAGCAGCCAAGATCTCGGCGGATACTATGGCTACACCTTC
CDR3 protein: CASSQDLGGYYGYTF

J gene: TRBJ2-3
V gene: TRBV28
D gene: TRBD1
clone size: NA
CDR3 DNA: TGTGCCAGCAGTTTATGGCAGGGGGAAAGCGATACGCAGTATTTT
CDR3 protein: CASSLWQGESDTQYF

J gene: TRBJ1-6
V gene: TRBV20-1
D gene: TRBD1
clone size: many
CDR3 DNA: TGCAGTGCTAGTTCGTCAGGGGGGTATTCACCCCTCCACTTT
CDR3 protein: CSASSSGGYSPLHF

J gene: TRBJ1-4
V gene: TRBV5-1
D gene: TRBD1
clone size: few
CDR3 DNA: TGCGCCAGCAGCATACAGGGACAGGGAGGAGGTAATGAAAAACTGTTTTTT
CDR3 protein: CASSIQGQGGGNEKLFF

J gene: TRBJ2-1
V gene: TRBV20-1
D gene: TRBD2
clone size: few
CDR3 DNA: TGCAGTGCTAGAGATCCTAGCGGGGGAAGCTCCTACAATGAGCAGTTCTTC
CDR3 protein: CSARDPSGGSSYNEQFF

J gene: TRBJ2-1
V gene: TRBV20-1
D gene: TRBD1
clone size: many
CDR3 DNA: TGCAGGGGGACAGGGATCGAAAACTCCTACAATGAGCAGTTCTTC
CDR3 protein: CRGTGIENSYNEQFF